This T cell receptor (beta chain) was found in a study of shared clonotypes between healthy human individuals. Study summary: Donors consisted of two women and a few men between 18 and 49. Per donor, CD8 memory used one plate, CD8 naive used two, CD4 memory used three and CD4 naive used three.

A note on this clone: What it binds is not known.

V lost 5 bases and J 0 bases, leaving 8 bases between the germline ends. CDR1 is MNHNS and CDR2 is SASEGT in the germline V gene. The CDR3 runs 14 residues. Method: immunoSEQ multiplex PCR; TCRdb's copy keeps in-frame clones and lacks some. The profile shows millions of clones, more than 85% of them singletons. Findings of the study overall: A reduction in generation probabilities was seen for non-shared clonotypes relative to those shared by all four donors. Sampling was confined to blood; repertoires within tissues likely differ.

Sequenced sample: naive CD4+ T cells from PBMCs. Sample subset: CD45RA+ positively selected. The clonotype originates from a man aged 18 to 29 in good health. Some clones in this sample may be carry-over from other donors' samples. This chain joins TRBV6-1 and TRBJ1-3; D is unclear. CDR3 residues: CASSLRSSGNTIYF. The CDR3 DNA follows: TGTGCCAGCAGTCTGAGGAGCTCTGGAAACACCATATATTTT.